The 23 T cell receptor beta chains below come from one sample, sequenced in a study of blood T cell repertoires in COVID-19. Assay used: immunoSEQ multiplex PCR; TCRdb lists only in-frame clones, some missing. The sample includes around 86,000 clones, 85% of them seen just once. Material: peripheral blood. The receptor source for this set is a man older than 75 with acute or convalescent COVID-19.

The V gene is TRBV9, the J gene TRBJ2-2, with D perhaps TRBD1 (5 bases). V was cut by 0 bases and J by 4 bases, with 13 bases left in between. Germline lookup yields CDR1 SGDLS and CDR2 YYNGEE. The length of the CDR3 is 16 residues. The chain's CDR3 is CASSVVARVGTGELFF. CDR3 DNA: TGTGCCAGCAGCGTAGTGGCCAGGGTCGGCACCGGGGAGCTGTTTTTT.

The V gene is TRBV4-2, the J gene TRBJ2-7; TRBD2 aligns across 8 bases. The germline V gene encodes CDR1 LGHNA and CDR2 YNFKEQ. The ends lost 1 base at V and 1 base at J; junction bases unmatched: 9. This CDR3 contains 17 residues. CDR3 amino acids: CASSQALVTSVSYEQYF. CDR3 sequence (DNA): TGTGCCAGCAGCCAAGCGCTGGTGACTAGCGTTTCCTACGAGCAGTACTTC.

This clone came up once. J is TRBJ2-2 and V is TRBV3-1 (or the pseudogene TRBV3-2); 7 bases map to TRBD1. Per the germline V gene, CDR1 is LGHDT and CDR2 is YNNKEL (reference sequence). CDR3 size: 15 residues. Germline trimming cut 3 bases from V and 4 bases from J; bases unmatched to any gene: 5. The CDR3 spells CASSHETGSTGELFF. The DNA of the CDR3 is TGTGCCAGCAGCCACGAGACAGGGAGCACCGGGGAGCTGTTTTTT.

The chain uses TRBV4-1 and TRBJ2-7; 8 positions match TRBD2. Losses at the gene ends were 8 bases for V and 0 bases for J; bases not matched to a gene: 6. CDR1 is MGHRA, CDR2 YSYEKL, per germline. The CDR3 has 14 residues. For the CDR3, the DNA is TGCGCCAGCTCCTCGAGCGGGAGCTCCTACGAGCAGTACTTC. It codes for CASSSSGSSYEQYF.

The genes are TRBV5-1 and TRBJ2-1; the match to TRBD2 covers 12 bases. In germline, CDR1 is SGHRS, CDR2 YFSETQ. The CDR3 contains 16 residues. V was clipped by 4 bases and J by 5 bases; unmatched bases: 7. CDR3 bases: TGCGCCAGCAGCCCGCGGACTAGCGGGGAAAACAATGAGCAGTTCTTC. The encoded protein is CASSPRTSGENNEQFF.

V and J are TRBV11-3 and TRBJ2-2, with TRBD2 matching 9 bases. Germline lookup yields CDR1 SGHNT and CDR2 YENEEA. The CDR3 length is 16 residues. With V trimmed by 4 bases and J by 6 bases, 9 bases remained unmatched. The CDR3 DNA reads TGTGCCAGCAGCTCACCTCGCGGGAGGGCCGCCGGGGAGCTGTTTTTT. This sequence encodes CASSSPRGRAAGELFF.

The chain uses TRBV9 and TRBJ2-2; a weak D match, TRBD1 (6 bases). V lost 3 bases and J lost 7, with 13 bases in between. This CDR3 is 14 amino acids long. Germline CDR1 and CDR2: SGDLS and YYNGEE. The CDR3 here is CASSATGFGGELFF. The CDR3 bases are TGTGCCAGCAGCGCCACAGGGTTTGGCGGGGAGCTGTTTTTT. The full variable domain, in which reference TRBV9 and TRBJ2-2 provide the parts outside the CDR3, is DSGVTQTPKHLITATGQRVTLRCSPRSGDLSVYWYQQSLDQGLQFLIQYYNGEERAKGNILERFSAQQFPDLHSELNLSSLELGDSALYFCASSATGFGGELFFGEGSRLTVL.

V gene TRBV7-3 combines with J gene TRBJ2-5; no reliable D call. This CDR3 spans 16 amino acids. V was trimmed by 4 bases and J by 4 bases, leaving 19 bases between them. Per germline, CDR1 SGHTA and CDR2 FQGTGA. CDR3 amino acids: CASSSRGETRGETQYF. CDR3 sequence (DNA): TGTGCCAGCAGCTCACGAGGTGAGACGCGAGGAGAGACCCAGTACTTC.

The CDR3 reads CASRKGADGSNTGELFF. For the CDR3, the DNA is TGTGCCAGCAGGAAGGGGGCGGATGGTTCCAACACCGGGGAGCTGTTTTTT. V gene TRBV7-9 combines with J gene TRBJ2-2; 7 positions agree with TRBD1. CDR1 is SEHNR and CDR2 is FQNEAQ in the germline V gene (reference sequence). The CDR3 consists of 17 residues. With V trimmed by 6 bases and J by 2 bases, 12 bases remained unmatched.

The genes are TRBV5-6 and TRBJ1-1; D possibly corresponds to TRBD1 (5 bases). Germline-derived CDR1 and CDR2 are SGHDT and YYEEEE. The V end was cut by 0 bases, the J end by 4 bases, with 13 bases between. The CDR3 is made up of 15 amino acids. The CDR3 DNA follows: TGTGCCAGCAGCTTGGCTTATGGGGGGGGCACTGAAGCTTTCTTT. Translating it yields CASSLAYGGGTEAFF.

This sequence joins TRBV7-2 and TRBJ2-6, with TRBD1 identical over 7 bases. The CDR3 is 14 residues long. Germline-derived CDR1 and CDR2 are SGHTA and FQGNSA. The junction had 1 base not matched to a gene; V was cut back by 6 bases and J by 2 bases. CDR3 loop: CASRTGAGANVLTF. The CDR3 region has the DNA TGTGCCAGCAGAACAGGGGCTGGGGCCAACGTCCTGACTTTC.

This clone has only a few counts. This sequence joins TRBV28 and TRBJ2-1; D is possibly TRBD1 (6 bases). V was trimmed by 5 bases and J by 0 bases, leaving 17 bases between them. CDR1 and CDR2 from the germline V gene are MDHEN and SYDVKM. CDR3 length: 17 residues. CDR3 nucleotide sequence: TGTGCCAGCAGTCCCCACCAGGCAGGGGTCTCCTACAATGAGCAGTTCTTC. This gives the protein CASSPHQAGVSYNEQFF. The whole variable domain, remainder taken from reference TRBV28 and TRBJ2-1, is DVKVTQSSRYLVKRTGEKVFLECVQDMDHENMFWYRQDPGLGLRLIYFSYDVKMKEKGDIPEGYSVSREKKERFSLILESASTNQTSMYLCASSPHQAGVSYNEQFFGPGTRLTVL.

The chain combines TRBV19 with TRBJ2-7; 10 bases are shared with TRBD1. Trimming cost V 7 bases and J 3 bases; bases outside gene matches: 6. Germline loops: CDR1 LNHDA, CDR2 SQIVND (reference sequence). There are 14 residues in the CDR3. As DNA, the CDR3 is TGTGCCAGTACCCATCGGGACAGGGGCTACGAGCAGTACTTC. The encoded protein is CASTHRDRGYEQYF.

The rearrangement uses TRBV2 and TRBJ2-7; a weak D match, TRBD1 (6 bases). The CDR3 length is 14 residues. The V end was cut by 4 bases, the J end by 2 bases, with 12 bases between. CDR1 and CDR2 (germline): SNHLY, FYNNEI. This CDR3 is CASSAEKGAYEQYF. The CDR3 region has the DNA TGTGCCAGCAGTGCGGAAAAGGGGGCCTACGAGCAGTACTTC. Drawing the rest from reference TRBV2 and TRBJ2-7, the complete variable domain is EPEVTQTPSHQVTQMGQEVILRCVPISNHLYFYWYRQILGQKVEFLVSFYNNEISEKSEIFDDQFSVERPDGSNFTLKIRSTKLEDSAMYFCASSAEKGAYEQYFGPGTRLTVT.

The chain is built from TRBV6-1 and TRBJ2-4, with 9 bases that match TRBD2. Germline V gene sequence: CDR1 MNHNS, CDR2 SASEGT. This CDR3 contains 19 residues. V gave up 2 bases and J gave up 1 base; unmatched junction bases: 12. Written as DNA, the CDR3 is TGTGCCAGCAGTGAAAGCGGGGGGTTTAGGAACACGGCCAAAAACATTCAGTACTTC. Amino acid sequence: CASSESGGFRNTAKNIQYF.

The chain recombines TRBV9 with TRBJ1-1; 7 nucleotides line up with TRBD1. Germline CDR1 SGDLS, CDR2 YYNGEE. This CDR3 region has 15 residues. V gave up 0 bases and J gave up 4 bases; unmatched junction bases: 6. CDR3 sequence: CASSVDPGGGTEAFF. In DNA, the CDR3 is TGTGCCAGCAGCGTAGATCCAGGGGGAGGCACTGAAGCTTTCTTT.

The chain uses TRBV10-3 and TRBJ2-1; 8 nucleotides line up with TRBD2. J was trimmed by 6 bases and V by 7 bases; bases with no gene match: 8. This CDR3 is built from 14 residues. Germline V gene sequence: CDR1 ENHRY, CDR2 SYGVKD. Here the CDR3 reads CAITSGGPPNEQFF. CDR3 nucleotide sequence: TGTGCCATCACCTCGGGAGGGCCGCCCAATGAGCAGTTCTTC.

V is TRBV2 and J is TRBJ2-7; perhaps TRBD1 as D (6 bases). CDR1 SNHLY and CDR2 FYNNEI come from the germline V gene. The CDR3 is 13 residues long. V lost 6 bases and J lost 0, with 9 bases in between. The CDR3 DNA is TGTGCCAGCAGGGACAGACTCTCCTACGAGCAGTACTTC. Protein sequence: CASRDRLSYEQYF. Full variable domain (remainder filled in from reference TRBV2 and TRBJ2-7): EPEVTQTPSHQVTQMGQEVILRCVPISNHLYFYWYRQILGQKVEFLVSFYNNEISEKSEIFDDQFSVERPDGSNFTLKIRSTKLEDSAMYFCASRDRLSYEQYFGPGTRLTVT.

This clone was detected only a few times. This rearrangement joins TRBV11-2 to TRBJ2-1, with 8 bases fitting TRBD2. The CDR3 totals 15 residues. V lost 3 bases and J lost 6; bases outside the gene matches: 7. Germline V gene data show CDR1 as SGHAT and CDR2 as FQNNGV. The CDR3 is CASSFLAGGGNEQFF. For the CDR3, the DNA is TGTGCCAGCAGCTTCCTGGCGGGAGGTGGCAATGAGCAGTTCTTC.

The chain uses TRBV14 and TRBJ2-1; 7 positions match TRBD2. This CDR3 region has 14 residues. Germline CDR1 SGHDN, CDR2 FVKESK. V lost 3 bases and J lost 9; bases outside the gene matches: 8. The CDR3 DNA is TGTGCCAGCAGCCAGATTAGCGGGTGGGGTGAGCAGTTCTTC. Encoded protein: CASSQISGWGEQFF.

This clone was recorded once. This chain uses TRBV7-3 with TRBJ2-2; D is uncertain. V gave up 5 bases and J gave up 4 bases, with 2 bases separating them. The CDR3 has 11 residues. Germline loops: CDR1 SGHTA, CDR2 FQGTGA. CDR3 in amino acids: CASSLTGELFF. In nucleotides, the CDR3 is TGTGCCAGCAGCCTCACCGGGGAGCTGTTTTTT.

CDR3 DNA sequence: TGTGCCACCAGTGCCCCAACAGGGGGCAGTAACTATGGCTACACCTTC. Its translation is CATSAPTGGSNYGYTF. The rearrangement uses TRBV24-1 and TRBJ1-2; 9 bases map to TRBD1. The CDR3 extends over 16 amino acids. The V gene's germline CDR1 is KGHDR and CDR2 SFDVKD. J was trimmed by 1 base and V by 5 bases; bases with no gene match: 7.

This chain connects TRBV21-1 to TRBJ2-1; the table calls TRBD2, which could not be checked here. TRBV21-1 is designated a pseudogene. This CDR3 comprises 22 residues. The CDR3 loop is CASTRSYFPGLAGASTYNEQFF. In nucleotides, the CDR3 is TGTGCCAGCACCCGATCTTACTTTCCGGGACTAGCGGGAGCTTCGACCTACAATGAGCAGTTCTTC.